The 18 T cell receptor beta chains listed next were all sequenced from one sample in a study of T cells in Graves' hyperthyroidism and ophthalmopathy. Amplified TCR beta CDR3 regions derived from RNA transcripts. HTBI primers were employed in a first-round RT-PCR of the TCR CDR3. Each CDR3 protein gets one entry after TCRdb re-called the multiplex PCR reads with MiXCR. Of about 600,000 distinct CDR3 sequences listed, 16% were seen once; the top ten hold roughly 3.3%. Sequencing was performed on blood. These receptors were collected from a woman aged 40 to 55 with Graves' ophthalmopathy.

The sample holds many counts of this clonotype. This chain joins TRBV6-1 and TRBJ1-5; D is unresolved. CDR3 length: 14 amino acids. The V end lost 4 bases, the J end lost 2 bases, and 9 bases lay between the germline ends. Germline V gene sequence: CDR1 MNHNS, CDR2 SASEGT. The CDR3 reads CASSVNMGNQPQHF. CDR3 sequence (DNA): TGTGCCAGCAGTGTCAACATGGGCAATCAGCCCCAGCATTTT.

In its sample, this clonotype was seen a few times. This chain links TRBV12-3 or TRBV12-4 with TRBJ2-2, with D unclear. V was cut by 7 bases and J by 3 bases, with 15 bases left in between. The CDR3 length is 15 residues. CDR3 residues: CASTSAGRDTGELFF. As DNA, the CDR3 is TGTGCCAGCACCTCCGCAGGACGAGACACCGGGGAGCTGTTTTTT.

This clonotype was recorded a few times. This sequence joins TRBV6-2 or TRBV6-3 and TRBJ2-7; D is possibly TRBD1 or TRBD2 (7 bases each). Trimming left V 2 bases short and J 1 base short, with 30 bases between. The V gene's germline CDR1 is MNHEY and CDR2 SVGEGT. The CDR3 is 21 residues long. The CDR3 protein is CASSYTKTRRSGTAVSYEQYF. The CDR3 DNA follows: TGTGCCAGCAGTTACACGAAAACCCGAAGGAGCGGGACAGCAGTATCCTACGAGCAGTACTTC.

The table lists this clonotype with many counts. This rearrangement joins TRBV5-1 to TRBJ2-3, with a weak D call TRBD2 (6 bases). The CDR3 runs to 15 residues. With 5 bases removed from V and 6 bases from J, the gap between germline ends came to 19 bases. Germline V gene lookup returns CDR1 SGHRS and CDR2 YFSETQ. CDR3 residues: CASSNSGGRMDTQYF. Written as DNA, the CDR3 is TGCGCCAGCAGTAATAGCGGAGGGAGAATGGATACGCAGTATTTT.

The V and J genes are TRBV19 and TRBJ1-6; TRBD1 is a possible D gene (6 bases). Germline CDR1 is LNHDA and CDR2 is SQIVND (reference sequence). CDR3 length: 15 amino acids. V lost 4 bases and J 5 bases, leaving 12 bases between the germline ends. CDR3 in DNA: TGTGCCAGTAGTACAACAGGGTTTGATAATTCACCCCTCCACTTT. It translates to CASSTTGFDNSPLHF.

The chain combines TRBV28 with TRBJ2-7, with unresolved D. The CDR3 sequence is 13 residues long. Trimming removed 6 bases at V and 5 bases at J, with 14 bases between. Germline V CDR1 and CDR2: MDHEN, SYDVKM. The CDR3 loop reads CASRVGNRNEQYF. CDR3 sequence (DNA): TGTGCCAGCAGAGTGGGAAATAGAAACGAGCAGTACTTC. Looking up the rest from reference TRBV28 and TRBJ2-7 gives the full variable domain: DVKVTQSSRYLVKRTGEKVFLECVQDMDHENMFWYRQDPGLGLRLIYFSYDVKMKEKGDIPEGYSVSREKKERFSLILESASTNQTSMYLCASRVGNRNEQYFGPGTRLTVT.

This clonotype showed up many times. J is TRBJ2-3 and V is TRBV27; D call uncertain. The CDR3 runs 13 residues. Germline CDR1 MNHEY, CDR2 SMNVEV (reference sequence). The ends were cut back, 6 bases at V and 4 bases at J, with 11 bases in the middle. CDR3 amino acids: CASSTGRADTQYF. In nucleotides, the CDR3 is TGTGCCAGCAGCACCGGACGAGCAGATACGCAGTATTTT.

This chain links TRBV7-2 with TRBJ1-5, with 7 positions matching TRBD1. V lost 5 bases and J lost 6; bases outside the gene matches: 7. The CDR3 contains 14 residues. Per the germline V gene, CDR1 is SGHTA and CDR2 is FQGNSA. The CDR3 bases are TGTGCCAGCAGCCGCGACAGGGCCGGTCAGCCCCAGCATTTT. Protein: CASSRDRAGQPQHF.

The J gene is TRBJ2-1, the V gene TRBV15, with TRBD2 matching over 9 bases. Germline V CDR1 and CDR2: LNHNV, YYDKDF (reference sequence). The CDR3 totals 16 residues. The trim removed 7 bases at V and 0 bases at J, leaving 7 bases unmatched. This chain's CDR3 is CATTENSGSSYNEQFF. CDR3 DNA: TGTGCCACCACAGAAAATAGCGGGAGCTCCTACAATGAGCAGTTCTTC. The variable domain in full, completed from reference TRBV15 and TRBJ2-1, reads DAMVIQNPRYQVTQFGKPVTLSCSQTLNHNVMYWYQQKSSQAPKLLFHYYDKDFNNEADTPDNFQSRRPNTSFCFLDIRSPGLGDTAMYLCATTENSGSSYNEQFFGPGTRLTVL.

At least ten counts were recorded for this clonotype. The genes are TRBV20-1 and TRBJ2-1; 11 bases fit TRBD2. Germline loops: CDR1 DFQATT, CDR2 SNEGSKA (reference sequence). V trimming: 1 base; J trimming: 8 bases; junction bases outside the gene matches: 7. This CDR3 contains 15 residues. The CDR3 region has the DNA TGCAGTGCTAGAGGAGGAGTAGCGGGGGGGCATGAGCAGTTCTTC. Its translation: CSARGGVAGGHEQFF.

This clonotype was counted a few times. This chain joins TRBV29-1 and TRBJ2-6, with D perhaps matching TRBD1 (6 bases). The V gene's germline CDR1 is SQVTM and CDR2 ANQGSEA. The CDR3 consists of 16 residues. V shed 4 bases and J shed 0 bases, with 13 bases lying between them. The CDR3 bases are TGCAGCGTTGGGACAGAGCCTTCCTCTGGGGCCAACGTCCTGACTTTC. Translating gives CSVGTEPSSGANVLTF.

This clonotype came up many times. This chain's CDR3 is CASSSGRANEQYF. The CDR3 region has the DNA TGCGCCAGCAGTAGCGGGAGGGCCAACGAGCAGTACTTC. The rearrangement uses TRBV10-1 and TRBJ2-7, with 10 bases identical to TRBD2. The CDR3 consists of 13 residues. Unmatched junction bases numbered 3, after V lost 5 bases and J lost 5 bases. Looked up from germline, CDR1 is WNHNN and CDR2 is SYGVQD (reference sequence).

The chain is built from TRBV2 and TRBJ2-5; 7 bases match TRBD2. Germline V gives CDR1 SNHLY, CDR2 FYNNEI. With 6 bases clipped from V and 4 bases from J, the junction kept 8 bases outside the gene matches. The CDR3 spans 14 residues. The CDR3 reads CASRATSVGETQYF. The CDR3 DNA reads TGTGCCAGCAGGGCAACTAGCGTCGGAGAGACCCAGTACTTC.

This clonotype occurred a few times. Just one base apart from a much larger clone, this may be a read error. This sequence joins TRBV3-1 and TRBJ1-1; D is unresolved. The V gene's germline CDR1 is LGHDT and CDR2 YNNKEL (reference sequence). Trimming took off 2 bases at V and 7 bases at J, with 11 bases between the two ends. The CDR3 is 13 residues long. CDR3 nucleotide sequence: TGTGCCAGCAGCCAAATTTACAGCGTTGAAGCTTTCTTT. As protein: CASSQIYSVEAFF. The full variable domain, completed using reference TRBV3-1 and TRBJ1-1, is DTAVSQTPKYLVTQMGNDKSIKCEQNLGHDTMYWYKQDSKKFLKIMFSYNNKELIINETVPNRFSPKSPDKAHLNLHINSLELGDSAVYFCASSQIYSVEAFFGQGTRLTVV.

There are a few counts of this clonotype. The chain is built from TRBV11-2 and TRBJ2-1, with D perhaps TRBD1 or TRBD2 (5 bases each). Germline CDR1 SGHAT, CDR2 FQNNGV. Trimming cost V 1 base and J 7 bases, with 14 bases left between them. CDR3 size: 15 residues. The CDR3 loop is CASSLARGPLNEQFF. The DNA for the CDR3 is TGTGCCAGCAGCTTAGCACGGGGACCTTTGAATGAGCAGTTCTTC. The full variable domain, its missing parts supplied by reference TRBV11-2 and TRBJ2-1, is EAGVAQSPRYKIIEKRQSVAFWCNPISGHATLYWYQQILGQGPKLLIQFQNNGVVDDSQLPKDRFSAERLKGVDSTLKIQPAKLEDSAVYLCASSLARGPLNEQFFGPGTRLTVL.

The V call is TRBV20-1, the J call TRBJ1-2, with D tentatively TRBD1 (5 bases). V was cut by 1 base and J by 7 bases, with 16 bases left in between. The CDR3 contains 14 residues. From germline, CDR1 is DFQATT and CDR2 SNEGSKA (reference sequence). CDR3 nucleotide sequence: TGCAGTGCTAGAGGTTCCTCGTGGGGCTCTGGCTACACCTTC. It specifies CSARGSSWGSGYTF.

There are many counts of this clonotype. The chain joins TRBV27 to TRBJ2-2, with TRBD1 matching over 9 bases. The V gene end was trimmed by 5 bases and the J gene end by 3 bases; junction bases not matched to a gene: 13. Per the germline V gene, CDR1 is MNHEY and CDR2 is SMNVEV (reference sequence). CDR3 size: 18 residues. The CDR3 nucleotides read TGTGCCAGCAGTACGACTCTCTCCGGGACAGGGTACACCGGGGAGCTGTTTTTT. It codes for CASSTTLSGTGYTGELFF.

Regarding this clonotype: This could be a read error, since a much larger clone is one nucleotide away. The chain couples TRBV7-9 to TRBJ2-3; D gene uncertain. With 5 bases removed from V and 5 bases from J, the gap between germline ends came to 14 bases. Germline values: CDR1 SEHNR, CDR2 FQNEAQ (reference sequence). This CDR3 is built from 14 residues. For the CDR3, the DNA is TGTGCCAGCAGCGTACCACGGGCGGAAGATACGCAGTATTTT. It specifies CASSVPRAEDTQYF.